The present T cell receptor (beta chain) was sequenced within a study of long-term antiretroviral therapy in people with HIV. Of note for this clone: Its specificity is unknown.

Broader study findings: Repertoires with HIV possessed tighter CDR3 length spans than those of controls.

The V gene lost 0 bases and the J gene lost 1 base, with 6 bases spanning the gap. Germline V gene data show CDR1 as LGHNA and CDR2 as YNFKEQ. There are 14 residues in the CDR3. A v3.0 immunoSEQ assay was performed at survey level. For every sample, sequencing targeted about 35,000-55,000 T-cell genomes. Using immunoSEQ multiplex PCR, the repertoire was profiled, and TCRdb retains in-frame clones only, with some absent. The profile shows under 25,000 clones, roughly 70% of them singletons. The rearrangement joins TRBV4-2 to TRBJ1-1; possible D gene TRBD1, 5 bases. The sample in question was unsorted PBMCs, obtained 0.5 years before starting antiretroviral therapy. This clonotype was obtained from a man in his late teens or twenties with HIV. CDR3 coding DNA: TGTGCCAGCAGCCAAGATACAGGGAACACTGAAGCTTTCTTT. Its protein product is CASSQDTGNTEAFF.